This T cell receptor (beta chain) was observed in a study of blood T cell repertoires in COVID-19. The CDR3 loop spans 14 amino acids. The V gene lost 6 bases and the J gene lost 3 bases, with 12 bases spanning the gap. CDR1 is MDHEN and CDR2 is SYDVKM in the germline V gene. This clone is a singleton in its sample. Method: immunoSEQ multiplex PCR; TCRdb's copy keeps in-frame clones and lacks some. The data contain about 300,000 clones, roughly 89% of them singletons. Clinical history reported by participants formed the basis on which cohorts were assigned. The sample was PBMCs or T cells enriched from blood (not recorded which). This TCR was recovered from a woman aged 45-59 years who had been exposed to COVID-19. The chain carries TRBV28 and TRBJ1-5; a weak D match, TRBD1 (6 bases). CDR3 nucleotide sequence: TGTGCCAGCAGCCCAGGACAGTACAATCAGCCCCAGCATTTT. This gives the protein CASSPGQYNQPQHF. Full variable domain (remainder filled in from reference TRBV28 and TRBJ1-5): DVKVTQSSRYLVKRTGEKVFLECVQDMDHENMFWYRQDPGLGLRLIYFSYDVKMKEKGDIPEGYSVSREKKERFSLILESASTNQTSMYLCASSPGQYNQPQHFGDGTRLSIL.